Each of the 3 T cell receptor beta chains below was sequenced from the same sample in a study of shared clonotypes between healthy human individuals. Here immunoSEQ multiplex PCR was the method, and the copy in TCRdb shows in-frame clones only, minus some. Here the sample spans under 2,500,000 clones, approximately 96% being singletons. Sequenced material: naive CD4+ T cells sorted from blood. As to subset: CD45RA+ positively selected. These receptors all stem from a man aged 18 to 30 in good health.

The chain combines TRBV10-3 with TRBJ2-3, with D hard to call. CDR3 length: 16 amino acids. Germline-derived CDR1 and CDR2 are ENHRY and SYGVKD. V lost 0 bases, J lost 1 base, and 11 bases lay in between. The CDR3 loop is CAISESTPGGTDTQYF. The CDR3 coding sequence is TGTGCCATCAGTGAGTCGACTCCGGGCGGCACAGATACGCAGTATTTT.

The rearrangement links TRBV7-9 to TRBJ2-3, with D perhaps assigned TRBD1 or TRBD2 (5 bases each). This CDR3 spans 13 amino acids. Trimming cost V 11 bases and J 2 bases, with 14 bases left between them. Germline loops: CDR1 SEHNR, CDR2 FQNEAQ (reference sequence). The CDR3 bases are TGTGCCTATTTGGGACGCCTCACAGATACGCAGTATTTT. This codes for CAYLGRLTDTQYF.

J is TRBJ1-1 and V is TRBV4-3; D gene unclear. V was clipped by 1 base and J by 7 bases, with 16 bases between them. The germline CDR1 and CDR2 sequences are LGHNA and YSLEER. This CDR3 region has 15 residues. The CDR3: CASSQALYSQREAFF. The DNA of the CDR3 is TGCGCCAGCAGCCAAGCCCTATACAGCCAGCGTGAAGCTTTCTTT.